This T cell receptor (beta chain) derives from a study of PD-L1 blockade in urothelial cancer. On the study more broadly: Blood analyses occurred 3 weeks (second dose) and 6 weeks post treatment start.

This clone was seen a few times. The CDR3 sequence is 13 residues long. Germline CDR1 reads KGHSH; CDR2 reads LQKENI. V was shortened by 5 bases and J by 0 bases, with 5 bases between the two germline ends. Method: immunoSEQ multiplex PCR; TCRdb's copy keeps in-frame clones and lacks some. Counted here are almost 30,000 clones, 80% to 90% occurring once; the ten biggest clones make up roughly 3%. Source: PBMCs, taken around atezolizumab (anti-PD-L1) treatment. The sequence derives from a man aged 45-65 years with urothelial cancer. V and J are TRBV18 and TRBJ1-5; D is unresolved. The CDR3 DNA follows: TGTGCCAGCTCAGCCTATAGCAATCAGCCCCAGCATTTT. Encoded protein: CASSAYSNQPQHF.